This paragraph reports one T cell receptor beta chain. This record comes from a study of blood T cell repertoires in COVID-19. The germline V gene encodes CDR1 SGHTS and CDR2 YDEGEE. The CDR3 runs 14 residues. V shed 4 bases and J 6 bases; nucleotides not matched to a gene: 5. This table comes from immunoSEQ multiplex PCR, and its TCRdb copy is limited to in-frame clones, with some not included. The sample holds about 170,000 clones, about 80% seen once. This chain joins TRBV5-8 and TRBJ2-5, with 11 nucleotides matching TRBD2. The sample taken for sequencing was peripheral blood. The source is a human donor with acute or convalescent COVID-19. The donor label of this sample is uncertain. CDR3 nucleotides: TGTGCCAGCAGCCTTAGCGGGAGGGCCCAGACCCAGTACTTC. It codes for CASSLSGRAQTQYF.